A single sample is the source of the 18 T cell receptor beta chains below, sequenced in a study of blood T cell repertoires in COVID-19. Profiled with immunoSEQ multiplex PCR; TCRdb holds only in-frame clones, not every one. The sample carries roughly 180,000 clones, roughly 94% recorded once. The sample comprised peripheral blood. The origin of the receptors is a man aged 30 to 39 with COVID-19, enrolled during active disease.

The chain recombines TRBV6-5 with TRBJ2-7, with TRBD2 matching over 8 bases. V was pared by 7 bases and J by 3 bases, with 5 bases of the junction left unmatched. The germline V gene has CDR1 MNHEY and CDR2 SVGAGI. The length of the CDR3 is 13 residues. The CDR3 loop is CASTRGGVYEQYF. The CDR3 nucleotides read TGTGCCAGCACCCGGGGGGGGGTCTACGAGCAGTACTTC.

The genes are TRBV7-9 and TRBJ2-1; TRBD2 agrees at 8 bases. With V trimmed by 3 bases and J by 7 bases, 8 bases remained unmatched. The CDR3 is 15 residues long. CDR1 and CDR2 (germline): SEHNR, FQNEAQ (reference sequence). The CDR3 bases are TGTGCCAGCAGCTTCGAAACGGGGGGGCGGAATGAGCAGTTCTTC. Translation: CASSFETGGRNEQFF.

This sequence joins TRBV25-1 and TRBJ1-2; TRBD1 matches 11 bases. J gave up 4 bases and V 2 bases, and 6 bases lay outside the gene matches. The CDR3 length is 16 residues. Per germline, CDR1 MGHDK and CDR2 SYGVNS. CDR3 loop: CASSEIRTGGTYGYTF. CDR3 DNA: TGTGCCAGCAGTGAAATCCGGACAGGGGGCACCTATGGCTACACCTTC.

The rearrangement uses TRBV11-2 and TRBJ1-4; D is possibly TRBD1 (5 bases). The CDR3 runs 15 residues. V lost 5 bases to trimming and J lost 8 bases, with 18 bases between them. CDR1 is SGHAT and CDR2 is FQNNGV in the germline V gene. CDR3 residues: CASSTNRNNLEKLFF. The CDR3 bases are TGTGCCAGCAGCACAAACAGGAATAACCTAGAAAAACTGTTTTTT.

This chain uses TRBV11-2 with TRBJ2-1, with 7 positions matching TRBD2. The CDR3 has 15 residues. The germline V gene has CDR1 SGHAT and CDR2 FQNNGV. J lost 0 bases, V lost 1 base, and 0 bases had no gene match. For the CDR3, the DNA is TGTGCCAGCAGCTTAGGCGGGAGCTCCTACAATGAGCAGTTCTTC. Protein product: CASSLGGSSYNEQFF.

This clone was picked up a small number of times. CDR3 region: CASSPPWGGVSDTQYF. For the CDR3, the DNA is TGTGCCAGCTCACCACCGTGGGGGGGGGTCTCAGATACGCAGTATTTT. The J gene is TRBJ2-3, the V gene TRBV18; the match to TRBD2 covers 7 bases. CDR1 and CDR2 from the germline V gene are KGHSH and LQKENI. The length of the CDR3 is 16 residues. V shed 0 bases, J shed 4 bases, and the junction held 7 bases outside the gene matches.

This sequence joins TRBV5-1 and TRBJ1-4; no definite D call. The CDR3 is 13 amino acids. The germline V and J ends were trimmed by 0 bases and 5 bases, with 5 bases remaining between them. CDR1 is SGHRS and CDR2 is YFSETQ in the germline V gene. The CDR3 DNA sequence: TGCGCCAGCAGCTTGGCGGGGAATGAAAAACTGTTTTTT. This codes for CASSLAGNEKLFF.

This clone was picked up one time. The chain uses TRBV27 and TRBJ2-2; 9 nucleotides align to TRBD1. CDR3 length equals 16 residues. Germline loops: CDR1 MNHEY, CDR2 SMNVEV (reference sequence). Trimming cost V 5 bases and J 0 bases; bases outside gene matches: 4. The CDR3 bases are TGTGCCAGCAGTCATAGACAGGGGGCGAACACCGGGGAGCTGTTTTTT. This encodes CASSHRQGANTGELFF.

V and J are TRBV27 and TRBJ1-1, with 8 bases identical to TRBD1. J gave up 3 bases and V 4 bases, and 7 bases lay outside the gene matches. The V gene's germline CDR1 is MNHEY and CDR2 SMNVEV (reference sequence). This CDR3 spans 15 amino acids. CDR3 in amino acids: CASSSAQGADTEAFF. The CDR3 region has the DNA TGTGCCAGCAGTTCTGCTCAGGGGGCGGACACTGAAGCTTTCTTT.

As DNA, the CDR3 is TGTGCCAGCAGGACAGGGGGCAGGGAAAAACTGTTTTTT. It codes for CASRTGGREKLFF. The rearrangement joins TRBV27 to TRBJ1-4; TRBD1 matches 10 bases. This CDR3 contains 13 residues. The junction had 3 bases not matched to a gene; V was cut back by 6 bases and J by 8 bases. Germline V CDR1 and CDR2: MNHEY, SMNVEV (reference sequence).

In its sample, this clone was seen once. The J gene is TRBJ1-3, the V gene TRBV7-9, with a possible D match to TRBD1 (5 bases). V lost 1 base and J lost 8, with 15 bases in between. Germline V gene lookup returns CDR1 SEHNR and CDR2 FQNEAQ (reference sequence). The CDR3 consists of 15 residues. CDR3 in amino acids: CASSLGAGGLDTIYF. CDR3 nucleotides: TGTGCCAGCAGCTTAGGAGCCGGGGGTTTGGACACCATATATTTT.

The CDR3 region is CASSRPGGVEETQYF. The CDR3 coding sequence is TGTGCCAGCAGCCGCCCTGGAGGCGTCGAGGAGACCCAGTACTTC. The chain carries TRBV5-4 and TRBJ2-5; D is possibly TRBD2 (5 bases). The germline V and J ends were trimmed by 4 bases and 5 bases, with 18 bases remaining between them. This CDR3 has 15 residues. Per the germline V gene, CDR1 is SGHNT and CDR2 is YYREEE (reference sequence).

This chain links TRBV19 with TRBJ1-1; TRBD1 aligns across 7 bases. V lost 4 bases to trimming and J lost 6 bases; unmatched junction nucleotides: 11. CDR1 and CDR2 from the germline V gene are LNHDA and SQIVND (reference sequence). This CDR3 spans 15 amino acids. CDR3 loop: CASSKTPGQFAEAFF. The CDR3 nucleotides are TGTGCCAGTAGTAAGACCCCGGGACAGTTCGCTGAAGCTTTCTTT.

The chain links TRBV16 to TRBJ2-2; D possibly corresponds to TRBD1 (5 bases). Trimming removed 0 bases at V and 0 bases at J, with 11 bases between. Germline V gene data show CDR1 as KGHSY and CDR2 as FQNENV. The CDR3 contains 17 residues. The CDR3 DNA follows: TGTGCCAGCAGCCAATCGAAGGGGAATGCGAACACCGGGGAGCTGTTTTTT. This encodes CASSQSKGNANTGELFF.

V and J are TRBV5-1 and TRBJ2-7; possibly TRBD1 for D (6 bases). V lost 4 bases, J lost 3 bases, and 14 bases lay in between. Germline V gene lookup returns CDR1 SGHRS and CDR2 YFSETQ. This CDR3 comprises 14 residues. This CDR3 reads CASSLRQANYEQYF. For the CDR3, the DNA is TGCGCCAGCAGCCTACGACAGGCGAACTACGAGCAGTACTTC.

This chain links TRBV5-4 with TRBJ1-2; 8 bases agree with TRBD1. CDR1 SGHNT and CDR2 YYREEE come from the germline V gene (reference sequence). V was clipped by 0 bases and J by 8 bases; unmatched bases: 6. This CDR3 contains 14 residues. The CDR3 sequence is CASSLGATGAGYTF. The CDR3 DNA follows: TGTGCCAGCAGCTTGGGGGCGACAGGGGCCGGCTACACCTTC. Using reference TRBV5-4 and TRBJ1-2 for the parts outside the CDR3, the full variable domain is ETGVTQSPTHLIKTRGQQVTLRCSSQSGHNTVSWYQQALGQGPQFIFQYYREEENGRGNFPPRFSGLQFPNYSSELNVNALELDDSALYLCASSLGATGAGYTFGSGTRLTVV.

This chain joins TRBV28 and TRBJ2-1; D gene unclear. The CDR3 runs to 13 residues. Trimming removed 9 bases from V and 7 bases from J, with 16 bases in between. CDR1 and CDR2 from the germline V gene are MDHEN and SYDVKM. The CDR3 DNA reads as TGTGCCAGTTCTCTGGTGGCCGATAATGAGCAGTTCTTC. Protein: CASSLVADNEQFF.

This sequence joins TRBV4-1 and TRBJ1-2, with 8 bases lining up with TRBD1. The V gene's germline CDR1 is MGHRA and CDR2 YSYEKL. V dropped 0 bases and J dropped 2; count of bases not matched to a gene: 2. This CDR3 region has 15 residues. The CDR3 sequence is CASSQDQGANYGYTF. CDR3 sequence (DNA): TGCGCCAGCAGCCAAGATCAGGGGGCGAACTATGGCTACACCTTC.